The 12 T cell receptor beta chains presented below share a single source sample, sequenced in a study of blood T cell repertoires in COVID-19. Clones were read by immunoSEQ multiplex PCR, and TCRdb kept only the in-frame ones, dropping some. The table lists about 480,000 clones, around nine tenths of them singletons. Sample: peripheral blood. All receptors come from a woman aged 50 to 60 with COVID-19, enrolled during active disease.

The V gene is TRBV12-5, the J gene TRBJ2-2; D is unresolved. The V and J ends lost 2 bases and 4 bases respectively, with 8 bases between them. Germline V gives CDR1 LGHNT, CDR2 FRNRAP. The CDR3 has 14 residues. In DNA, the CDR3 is TGTGCTAGTGGTTTGCGTCCCCTCACCGGGGAGCTGTTTTTT. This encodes CASGLRPLTGELFF.

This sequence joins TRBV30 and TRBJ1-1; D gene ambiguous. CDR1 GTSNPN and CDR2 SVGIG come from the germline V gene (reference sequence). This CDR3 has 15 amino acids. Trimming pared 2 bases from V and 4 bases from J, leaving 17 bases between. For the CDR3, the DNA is TGTGCCTGGAGTAAGAACATGGGAGGGAGCACTGAAGCTTTCTTT. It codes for CAWSKNMGGSTEAFF.

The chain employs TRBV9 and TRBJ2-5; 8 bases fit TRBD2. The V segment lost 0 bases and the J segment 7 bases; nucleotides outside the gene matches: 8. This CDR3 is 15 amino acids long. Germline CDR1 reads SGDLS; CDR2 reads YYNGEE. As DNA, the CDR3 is TGTGCCAGCAGCGTAGGTAGCGGGGTCTCGAGGACCCAGTACTTC. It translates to CASSVGSGVSRTQYF. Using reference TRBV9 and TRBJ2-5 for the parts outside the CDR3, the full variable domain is DSGVTQTPKHLITATGQRVTLRCSPRSGDLSVYWYQQSLDQGLQFLIQYYNGEERAKGNILERFSAQQFPDLHSELNLSSLELGDSALYFCASSVGSGVSRTQYFGPGTRLLVL.

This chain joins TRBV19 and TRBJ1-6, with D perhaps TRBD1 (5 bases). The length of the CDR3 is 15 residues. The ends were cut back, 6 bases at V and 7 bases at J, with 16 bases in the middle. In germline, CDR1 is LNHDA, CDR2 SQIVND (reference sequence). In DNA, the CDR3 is TGTGCCAGTAGCAGCACAGGTTTAGTCAATTCACCCCTCCACTTT. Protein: CASSSTGLVNSPLHF.

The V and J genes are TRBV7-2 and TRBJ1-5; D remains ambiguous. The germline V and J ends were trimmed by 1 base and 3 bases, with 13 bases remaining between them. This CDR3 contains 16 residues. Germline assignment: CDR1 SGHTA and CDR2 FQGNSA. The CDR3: CASSLVVGSPNQPQHF. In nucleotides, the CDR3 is TGTGCCAGCAGCTTAGTAGTGGGGAGTCCCAATCAGCCCCAGCATTTT.

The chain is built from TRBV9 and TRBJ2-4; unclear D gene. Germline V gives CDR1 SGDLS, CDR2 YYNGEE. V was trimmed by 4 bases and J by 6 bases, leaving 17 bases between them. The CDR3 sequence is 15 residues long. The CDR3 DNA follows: TGTGCCAGCAGCCGTACCCAGGATGGGTTAAACATTCAGTACTTC. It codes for CASSRTQDGLNIQYF.

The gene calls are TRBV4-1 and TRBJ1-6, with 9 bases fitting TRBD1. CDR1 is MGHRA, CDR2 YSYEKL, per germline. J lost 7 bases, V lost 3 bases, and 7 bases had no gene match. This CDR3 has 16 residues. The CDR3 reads CASSQVGQGRNSPLHF. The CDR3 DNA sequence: TGCGCCAGCAGCCAGGTCGGACAGGGGAGAAATTCACCCCTCCACTTT.

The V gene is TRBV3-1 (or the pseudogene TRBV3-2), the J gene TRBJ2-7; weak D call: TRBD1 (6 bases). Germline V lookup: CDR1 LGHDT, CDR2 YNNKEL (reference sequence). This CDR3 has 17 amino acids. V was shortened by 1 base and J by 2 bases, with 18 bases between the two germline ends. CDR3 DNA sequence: TGTGCCAGCAGCCAAGGCCTAACAGGGTCGGGACCCTACGAGCAGTACTTC. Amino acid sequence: CASSQGLTGSGPYEQYF.

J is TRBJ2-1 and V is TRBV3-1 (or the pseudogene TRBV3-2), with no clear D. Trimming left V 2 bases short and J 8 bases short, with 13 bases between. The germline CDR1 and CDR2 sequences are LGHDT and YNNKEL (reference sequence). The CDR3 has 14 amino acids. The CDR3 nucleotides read TGTGCCAGCAGCCAAAGAGGATCGAGCGATGAGCAGTTCTTC. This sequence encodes CASSQRGSSDEQFF.

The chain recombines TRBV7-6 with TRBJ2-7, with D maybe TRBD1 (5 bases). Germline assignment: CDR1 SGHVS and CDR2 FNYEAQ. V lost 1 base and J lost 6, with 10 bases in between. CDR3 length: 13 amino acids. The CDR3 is CASSLGRVAEQYF. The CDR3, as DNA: TGTGCCAGCAGCTTAGGCAGGGTAGCCGAGCAGTACTTC.

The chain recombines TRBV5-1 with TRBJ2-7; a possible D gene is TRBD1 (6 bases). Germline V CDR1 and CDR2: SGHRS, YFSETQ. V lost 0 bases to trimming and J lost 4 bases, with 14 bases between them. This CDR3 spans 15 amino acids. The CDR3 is CASSLVQGNQYEQYF. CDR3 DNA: TGCGCCAGCAGCTTGGTACAGGGTAATCAGTACGAGCAGTACTTC.

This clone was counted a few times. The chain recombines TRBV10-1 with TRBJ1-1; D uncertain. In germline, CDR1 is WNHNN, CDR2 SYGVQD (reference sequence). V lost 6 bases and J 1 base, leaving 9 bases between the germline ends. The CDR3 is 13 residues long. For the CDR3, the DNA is TGCGCCAGCAGAGAGGAAGCGAACACTGAAGCTTTCTTT. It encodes CASREEANTEAFF.